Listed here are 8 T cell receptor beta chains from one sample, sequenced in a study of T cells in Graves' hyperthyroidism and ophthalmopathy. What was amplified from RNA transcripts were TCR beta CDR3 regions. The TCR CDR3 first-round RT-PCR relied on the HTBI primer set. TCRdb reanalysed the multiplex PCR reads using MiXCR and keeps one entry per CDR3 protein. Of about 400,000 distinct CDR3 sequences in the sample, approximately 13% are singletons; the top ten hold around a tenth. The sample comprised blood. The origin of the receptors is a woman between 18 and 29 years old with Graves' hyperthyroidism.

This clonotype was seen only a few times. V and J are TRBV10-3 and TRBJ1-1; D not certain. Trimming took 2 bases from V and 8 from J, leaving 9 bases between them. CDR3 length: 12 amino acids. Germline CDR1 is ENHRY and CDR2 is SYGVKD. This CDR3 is CAISERTSEAFF. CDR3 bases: TGTGCCATCAGTGAGCGGACCTCAGAAGCTTTCTTT.

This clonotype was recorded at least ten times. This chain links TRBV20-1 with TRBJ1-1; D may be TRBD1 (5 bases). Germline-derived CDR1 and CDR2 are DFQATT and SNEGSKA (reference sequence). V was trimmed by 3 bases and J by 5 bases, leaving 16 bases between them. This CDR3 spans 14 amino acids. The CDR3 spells CSASAGEGQTEAFF. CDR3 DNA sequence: TGCAGTGCTAGCGCAGGAGAGGGGCAAACTGAAGCTTTCTTT.

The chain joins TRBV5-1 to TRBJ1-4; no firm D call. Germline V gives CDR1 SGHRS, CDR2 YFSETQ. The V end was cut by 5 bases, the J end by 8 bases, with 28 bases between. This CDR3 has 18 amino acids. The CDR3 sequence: CASSPSKARGSTSEKLFF. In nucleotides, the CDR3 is TGCGCCAGCAGTCCATCGAAGGCCCGAGGTTCAACCTCCGAAAAACTGTTTTTT. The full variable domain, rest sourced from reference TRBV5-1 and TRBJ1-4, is KAGVTQTPRYLIKTRGQQVTLSCSPISGHRSVSWYQQTPGQGLQFLFEYFSETQRNKGNFPGRFSGRQFSNSRSEMNVSTLELGDSALYLCASSPSKARGSTSEKLFFGSGTQLSVL.

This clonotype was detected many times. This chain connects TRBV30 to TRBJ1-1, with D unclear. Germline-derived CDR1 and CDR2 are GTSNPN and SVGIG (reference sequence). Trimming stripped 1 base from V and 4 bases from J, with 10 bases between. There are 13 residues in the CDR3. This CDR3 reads CAWSEAPSTEAFF. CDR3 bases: TGTGCCTGGAGTGAGGCACCGAGCACTGAAGCTTTCTTT.

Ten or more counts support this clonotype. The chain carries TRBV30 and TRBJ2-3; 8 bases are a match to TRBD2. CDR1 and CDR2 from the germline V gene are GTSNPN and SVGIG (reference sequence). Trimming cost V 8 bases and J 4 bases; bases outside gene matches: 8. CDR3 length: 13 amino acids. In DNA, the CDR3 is TGTGCCGGGTTTAGCGGGAACGCAGATACGCAGTATTTT. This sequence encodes CAGFSGNADTQYF. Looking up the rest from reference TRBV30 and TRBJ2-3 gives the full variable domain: SQTIHQWPATLVQPVGSPLSLECTVEGTSNPNLYWYRQAAGRGLQLLFYSVGIGQISSEVPQNLSASRPQDRQFILSSKKLLLSDSGFYLCAGFSGNADTQYFGPGTRLTVL.

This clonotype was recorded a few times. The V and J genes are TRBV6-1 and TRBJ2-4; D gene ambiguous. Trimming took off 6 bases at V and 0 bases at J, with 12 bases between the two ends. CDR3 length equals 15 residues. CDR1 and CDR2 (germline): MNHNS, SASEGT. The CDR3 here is CASSPRYEAKNIQYF. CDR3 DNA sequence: TGTGCCAGCAGCCCACGCTATGAAGCCAAAAACATTCAGTACTTC.

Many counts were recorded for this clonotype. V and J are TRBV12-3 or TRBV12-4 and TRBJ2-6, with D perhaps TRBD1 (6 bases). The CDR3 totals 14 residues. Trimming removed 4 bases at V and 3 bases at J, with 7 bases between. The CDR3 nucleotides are TGTGCCAGCAGTTGGGGGCTTGGGGCCAACGTCCTGACTTTC. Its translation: CASSWGLGANVLTF.

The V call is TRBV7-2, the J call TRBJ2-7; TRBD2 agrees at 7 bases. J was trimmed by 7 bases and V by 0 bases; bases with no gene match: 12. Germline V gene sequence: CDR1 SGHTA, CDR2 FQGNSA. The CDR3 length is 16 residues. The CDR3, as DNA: TGTGCCAGCAGCTTAGCAATGGCTAGCGGTACTCGGGAGCAGTACTTC. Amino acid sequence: CASSLAMASGTREQYF.